This T cell receptor beta chain emerged from a study of CD8 T cells in ankylosing spondylitis. Whole-study findings and limits: A number of the motif variants had already been described in reactive arthritis synovial fluid and blood. The study identified a TCR beta motif of eight highly homologous variants that appeared characteristic of ankylosing spondylitis blood. Matched ankylosing spondylitis synovial fluid reportedly contained a significantly enriched population of disease-linked clones.

Making use of molecular barcodes, quantitative 5'-RACE generated TCR beta libraries. TCRdb passed the 5' RACE reads through MiXCR, listing each CDR3 protein once. In the table there are 100,000 to 150,000 distinct CDR3 sequences, roughly 18% of which are singletons. The junction had 3 bases not matched to a gene; V was cut back by 0 bases and J by 4 bases. The CDR3 length is 15 residues. CDR1 and CDR2 (germline): LGHNA, YSLEER. This clonotype has only a few counts. Its antigen remains unknown. This chain connects TRBV4-3 to TRBJ1-5; 7 bases line up with TRBD1. The sample comprised blood, either unsorted or a sorted T cell fraction (not recorded which). This receptor was obtained from a male donor with ankylosing spondylitis. CDR3: CASSQDRRGNQPQHF. CDR3 DNA sequence: TGCGCCAGCAGCCAAGATCGCAGGGGGAATCAGCCCCAGCATTTT.